This TCR beta chain was identified in a study of cytomegalovirus exposure and HLA in healthy donors (TCRdb year 2017). Describing the broader study: An earlier analysis of 587 of the donors reported over 250 Gb of sequence data and roughly 120 million unique TCR beta sequences obtained from about 179 million T cells. An early release covering around 630 HLA-typed donors comprised 250 to 350 gigabases of sequencing data and approximately 85 million unique TCR sequences. Of the roughly 410 genotyped donors, 81% were placed in the genetic ancestry cluster associated with self-reported Caucasian donors. The study aimed to test whether cataloging public T cell receptors could reveal signatures of past pathogen exposure. The study profiled the T cell repertoires of about 640 subjects by immunosequencing and related them to cytomegalovirus serostatus. Besides the first cohort of about 730 subjects, a separate validation cohort made up of some 110 different subjects was used. To predict cytomegalovirus infection status, the study brought together high-throughput TCR immunosequencing, statistical association of individual TCRs with disease status, and machine learning. A later analysis re-analyzed previously published TCR beta repertoires from 600 to 850 donors and added high-resolution HLA genotyping to study TCR occurrence patterns. Rather than drawing on any new phenotypic data, the later analysis identified candidate immune exposures from TCR beta sequences and the way those sequences occurred across donors. In an earlier analysis of over 550 of the donors, high-throughput TCR beta sequencing was used to judge whether each TCR beta V gene segment behaved as functional or pseudogenic. Donor age, sex, ethnicity and CMV serostatus were compiled together with the repertoire data. In a later genetic analysis, genome-wide SNP genotypes for 398 of the 666 donors were used, and that subset was treated as a discovery cohort. Every repertoire in the discovery cohort had been generated on one and the same sequencing platform. HLA typing included class I and class II loci at four-digit resolution. Typing coverage varied by locus: about 629-630 donors for A, B, C, DRB1 and DQB1; under 550 for DQA1; 600 to 610 for DPA1; more than 450 for DPB1. A few DR-DQ haplotypes were treated as single units for association and clustering because of strong linkage in the cohort. Among about 390 genotyped donors of the cohort, an average of 235,054 unique TCR beta nucleotide sequences were sequenced per donor, 15% to 20% of them non-productive. Study-wide findings and limitations: Linkage disequilibrium might explain the correlated functional status among segregating V segments, but an unknown experimental factor could not be ruled out. The presence/absence analyses assumed that sequencing depth was roughly uniform across donors, and that assumption may not be true. A further reported finding was that TCR beta sequences accurately predicted the HLA-A and HLA-B alleles for most subjects in the first cohort. Across donors, most TCR sequences were observed very rarely, whereas some public TCRs were present in many individuals. A total of 150 or so TCR beta chains were listed by the study as associated with cytomegalovirus. Specific HLA alleles were associated with 15,000 to 20,000 TCR beta sequences at a false discovery rate of 0.05 in a later analysis. The earlier analysis of approximately 540 of the donors excluded over 15 rarely observed V segments, including chromosome 9 orphons, because counts were too low. When HLA alleles, especially DR and DQ, strongly co-occurred, TCR associations were difficult to assign to individual alleles. In a later genetic analysis, a missense DCLRE1C variant was associated with V-gene and J-gene trimming of TCR beta chains, and the association was replicated in an independent cohort. Because HLA typing was missing for some donors at each locus, association tests included only the typed subset. A later genetic analysis reported fewer N-insertions in productive TCRs among donors in an Asian-associated ancestry cluster than the roughly 700-donor mean. Compared with equally common non-associated chains, HLA-associated TCR beta chains in a later analysis were more clonally expanded and had lower generation probabilities. A group of highly shared sequence variants was considered likely to be a technical artifact of the sequencing pipeline. According to a later analysis, most CMV-associated TCR beta chains appeared to be HLA-restricted, and the HLA associations seemed to be driven largely by CMV exposure. In both the original and validation cohorts, the classifier was reported to diagnose cytomegalovirus status with high specificity and sensitivity. Broadly in line with IMGT annotations, most TCR beta V segments showed up in productive rearrangements about 90% or about 30% of the time in an earlier analysis of roughly 590 of the donors. In this cohort, only TCR beta chains were sequenced, and detectable features were limited by the absence of alpha or paired-chain data. According to a later analysis, parvovirus B19, influenza, CMV and Epstein-Barr virus appeared linked to several top co-occurrence clusters. According to a later analysis, TCR association rates differed among HLA loci, with DRB1 alleles showing the most associated TCRs and HLA-C alleles showing the fewest. The 87-base-pair reads could not distinguish some IMGT-functional V segments, including TRBV6-2 and TRBV6-3, so those segments were excluded. The only immune exposure information available for the cohort was CMV serostatus. A few of the identified cytomegalovirus-associated TCR beta chains were confirmed in vitro to be specific for cytomegalovirus antigens. The authors suggested that the approach could potentially be generalized to other disease states and immunological phenotypes.

Trimming takes 4 bases off V and 3 bases off J; junction bases not matched to a gene: 4. CDR1 and CDR2, looked up from the germline V gene, are SGHDN and FVKESK. Inclusive of the bounding cysteine and phenylalanine, the CDR3 is 15 residues long. Of all the DNA, just the CDR3 is kept, 45 bases in frame from base 1. This clone was picked up a small number of times. This clone's antigen is unknown. Qualities for individual bases were not recorded, and no much larger clone is one base off. The method behind the library was the immunoSEQ multiplex PCR assay. The multiplex PCR relied on a mix of 60 forward primers for TCR Vbeta segments and 13 reverse primers for TCR Jbeta segments. The CDR3 region of rearranged TCR beta genes was amplified from genomic DNA by a multiplex PCR assay. The amplified TCR beta libraries were sequenced on the Illumina HiSeq System as 87-base-pair reads. In the paper's pipeline: In a later analysis, around 80 million unique TCR beta chains were counted across the approximately 670 repertoires, and approximately 11 million of these chains were shared by at least two donors. A nearest-neighbor algorithm error-corrected the raw reads and collapsed the reads into unique sequences, merging closely related sequences to remove PCR and sequencing errors. CDR3 sequences were aligned to IMGT reference sequences to assign V, D and J gene segments. For a sequence to be retained, a match of at least six nucleotides to both a V gene segment and a J gene segment was required. Rearrangements were classified as productive when the CDR3 lacked stop codons and remained in frame with V and J, and all other rearrangements were classified as non-productive. Following IMGT convention, CDR3 was defined as the stretch from the second conserved V-encoded cysteine up to the conserved J-encoded phenylalanine. Sequences without an unambiguous match to a single V gene segment were excluded from the earlier analysis of several hundred of the donors. An earlier analysis of 587 of the donors classified V segments as functional when productive rearrangements were above 56.7% and as segregating when the standard deviation between donors was above 5%. To diagnose cytomegalovirus status from the catalog of TCR beta chain sequences, a statistical classification framework was built. In a later analysis, TCR nucleotide sequences were compared against IMGT/GENE-DB human TR gene sequences so that V and J genes could be assigned. A later analysis assigned CDR3 sequences and most-parsimonious VDJ recombination scenarios with the TCRdist pipeline. In a later analysis, every TCR beta chain was defined by the combination of its CDR3 amino acid sequence and its V-gene family, and reads without a unique V-gene family were dropped. To address suspected cross-contamination and a sequencing artifact, a later analysis removed around 600 highly shared, low-generation-probability nucleotide sequences. For each public chain, a later analysis derived a clonal expansion index from normalized ranks of inferred template counts within each repertoire. In a later analysis, generation probabilities were computed using a VDJ recombination model fitted to out-of-frame rearrangements, and the results were checked against IGoR. In a later analysis, hypergeometric tests were used to score TCR-TCR, TCR-HLA and TCR-CMV co-occurrence, with a repertoire-size bias correction applied to TCR pairs. False discovery rates were estimated in a later analysis by permuting HLA or CMV assignments 20 times. In a later analysis, co-occurring TCRs were grouped using DBSCAN, and TCRdist sequence similarity was added for clustering within HLA-allele-positive subsets. Co-occurrence clustering excluded repertoires with fewer than 30,000 or more than 120,000 public chains, plus five with anomalous nucleotide sharing. What TCRdb holds here is the immuneACCESS table cut down to in-frame rearrangements. Part of the clones is not present; checked against another copy, under half of the missing clones reflect an unresolved V gene, and the others are unexplained. That table is the source of V, J and clone size, and D and trimming were worked out from the DNA. Within this sample are about 190,000 clones, with 75% to 80% of them counted one time only. The ten largest make up approximately 2.1% of the sample.

In total, roughly 670 healthy bone marrow donors made up the cohort. At the time of sampling, all cohort members were nominally healthy, though unrecorded immune exposures were likely present. The donor tested CMV seropositive and was one of the 289 seropositive cohort members. A peripheral blood sample was collected from each donor, and TCR beta sequencing was performed on peripheral blood mononuclear cells. Genomic DNA was extracted from the blood cell samples with the Qiagen DNeasy Blood Extraction Kit. The sequence derives from a woman in her twenties or thirties in good health and CMV-seropositive. The chain was built from TRBV14 and TRBJ2-5; 11 junctional bases match TRBD2. The specimen sequenced was PBMCs. The nucleotide sequence reads TGTGCCAGCAGCCCCGGGACTAGCGGAAAAGAGACCCAGTACTTC. It translates as CASSPGTSGKETQYF.